This entry lists 7 T cell receptor beta chains sequenced from one sample in a study of chemoradiotherapy in HPV16-positive cancers. Assay used: immunoSEQ multiplex PCR; TCRdb lists only in-frame clones, some missing. The sample has tens of thousands of clones; around 83% are singletons. Sequenced here: blood, sampled from a patient who underwent chemoradiotherapy. Receptors originate from a human donor with HPV-associated anogenital cancer.

As to this clone: Other DNA sequences in this sample translate to the same CDR3. V is TRBV9 and J is TRBJ2-7; 10 nucleotides match TRBD2. The length of the CDR3 is 15 residues. V was clipped by 4 bases and J by 2 bases; unmatched bases: 6. CDR1 SGDLS and CDR2 YYNGEE come from the germline V gene. The CDR3 DNA reads as TGTGCCAGCAGCCCACGACTAGCGGGTACCTACGAGCAGTACTTC. Its translation is CASSPRLAGTYEQYF.

The chain links TRBV11-1 to TRBJ1-3; D gene unclear. Per the germline V gene, CDR1 is SGHAT and CDR2 is FQDESV (reference sequence). V gave up 4 bases and J gave up 4 bases, with 11 bases separating them. The CDR3 length is 14 residues. CDR3 nucleotide sequence: TGTGCCAGCAGCTCCGGTTACGGAGGAAACACCATATATTTT. It encodes CASSSGYGGNTIYF.

This chain connects TRBV7-2 to TRBJ2-7; possibly TRBD1 or TRBD2 for D (7 bases each). Per the germline V gene, CDR1 is SGHTA and CDR2 is FQGNSA. Trimming took off 0 bases at V and 6 bases at J, with 12 bases between the two ends. The length of the CDR3 is 14 residues. The CDR3 nucleotides are TGTGCCAGCAGCTTAGCGCAGGGGGGGGGCGAGCAGTACTTC. Translation gives CASSLAQGGGEQYF.

This sequence joins TRBV7-2 and TRBJ2-1; TRBD2 might be the D (6 bases). The CDR3 loop spans 14 amino acids. V was cut by 0 bases and J by 4 bases, with 7 bases left in between. Per the germline V gene, CDR1 is SGHTA and CDR2 is FQGNSA. CDR3 sequence: CASSLAGGYNEQFF. CDR3 in DNA: TGTGCCAGCAGCTTAGCGGGGGGATACAATGAGCAGTTCTTC.

A few counts support this clone. The genes are TRBV6-5 and TRBJ1-2, with TRBD1 as a possible D gene (5 bases). The CDR3 is 15 amino acids. V was clipped by 6 bases and J by 8 bases, with 22 bases between them. Germline V gene lookup returns CDR1 MNHEY and CDR2 SVGAGI. CDR3 loop: CASSRGGAVGRGYTF. The DNA of the CDR3 is TGTGCCAGCAGCCGTGGAGGGGCCGTGGGAAGAGGCTACACCTTC.

This chain connects TRBV5-1 to TRBJ1-2; 9 bases line up with TRBD1. Trimming removed 4 bases from V and 6 bases from J; junction bases left unmatched: 4. The CDR3 is made up of 13 amino acids. The germline V gene has CDR1 SGHRS and CDR2 YFSETQ. The CDR3 DNA is TGCGCCAGCAGCCAGGACAGGGGTCATGGCTACACCTTC. Protein: CASSQDRGHGYTF.

V gene TRBV7-2 combines with J gene TRBJ1-5; D ambiguous. This CDR3 contains 15 residues. V lost 2 bases, J lost 2 bases, and 10 bases lay in between. Germline-derived CDR1 and CDR2 are SGHTA and FQGNSA. The CDR3 nucleotides are TGTGCCAGCAGCTTAAACGGGAGGGGCAATCAGCCCCAGCATTTT. Its translation is CASSLNGRGNQPQHF.